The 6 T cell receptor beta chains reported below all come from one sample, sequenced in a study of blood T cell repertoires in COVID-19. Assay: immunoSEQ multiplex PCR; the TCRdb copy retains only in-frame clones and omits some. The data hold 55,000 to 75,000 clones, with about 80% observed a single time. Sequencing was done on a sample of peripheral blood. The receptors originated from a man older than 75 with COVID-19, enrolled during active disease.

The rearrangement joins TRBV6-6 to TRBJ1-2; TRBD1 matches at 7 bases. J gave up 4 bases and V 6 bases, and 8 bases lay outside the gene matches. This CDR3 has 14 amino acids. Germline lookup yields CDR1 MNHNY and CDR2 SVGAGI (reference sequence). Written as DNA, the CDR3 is TGTGCCAGCAGGGGACGGGGACAGCTCTATGGCTACACCTTC. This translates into CASRGRGQLYGYTF.

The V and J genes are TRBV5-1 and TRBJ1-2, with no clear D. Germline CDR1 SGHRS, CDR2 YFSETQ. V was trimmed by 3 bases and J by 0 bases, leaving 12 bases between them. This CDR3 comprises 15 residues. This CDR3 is CASSSMGSTNYGYTF. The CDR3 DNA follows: TGCGCCAGCAGCTCTATGGGGAGTACTAACTATGGCTACACCTTC.

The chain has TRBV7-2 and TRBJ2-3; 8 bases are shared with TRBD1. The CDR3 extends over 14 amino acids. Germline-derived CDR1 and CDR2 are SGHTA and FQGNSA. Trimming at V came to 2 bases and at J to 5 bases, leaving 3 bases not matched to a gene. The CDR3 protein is CASSLQGAIDTQYF. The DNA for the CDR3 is TGTGCCAGCAGCTTACAGGGGGCCATAGATACGCAGTATTTT.

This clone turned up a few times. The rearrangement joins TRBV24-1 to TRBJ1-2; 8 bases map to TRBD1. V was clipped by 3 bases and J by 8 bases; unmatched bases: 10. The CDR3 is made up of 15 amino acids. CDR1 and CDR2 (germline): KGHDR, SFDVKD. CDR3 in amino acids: CATSDPGGPVGGYTF. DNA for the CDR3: TGTGCCACCAGTGATCCAGGGGGCCCTGTCGGAGGCTACACCTTC.

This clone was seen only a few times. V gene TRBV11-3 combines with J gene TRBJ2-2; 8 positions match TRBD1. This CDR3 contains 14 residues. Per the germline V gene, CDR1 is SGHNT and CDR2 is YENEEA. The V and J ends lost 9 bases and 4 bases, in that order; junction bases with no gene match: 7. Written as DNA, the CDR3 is TGTGCCAGTTCAGACAGGGGCGGCACCGGGGAGCTGTTTTTT. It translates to CASSDRGGTGELFF.

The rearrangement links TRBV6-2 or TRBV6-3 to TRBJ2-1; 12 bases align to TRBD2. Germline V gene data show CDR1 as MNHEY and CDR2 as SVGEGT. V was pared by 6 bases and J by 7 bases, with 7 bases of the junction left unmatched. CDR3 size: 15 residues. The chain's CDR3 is CASSPSGGAGNEQFF. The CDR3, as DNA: TGTGCCAGCAGCCCTAGCGGGGGGGCCGGGAATGAGCAGTTCTTC.